The rows below give T cell receptor beta chains drawn from one sample of a study of early T cells in non-severe SARS-CoV-2 infection. TCRdb re-called the 5' RACE reads through MiXCR, storing one row per CDR3 protein. The sample lists under 20,000 distinct CDR3 sequences; over 4% were seen once. Sequenced input: whole blood. The receptors here all came from an adult who was a healthcare worker with PCR-confirmed SARS-CoV-2 infection or an uninfected control (not recorded which). Both conserved end residues are part of each CDR3. Fields, in order: V gene, D gene, clone size, CDR3 length, J gene, CDR3 DNA, CDR3 protein. D genes are given only for firm matches. Only some rows state a clone size, as once, few, many or a class for expanded clones.

V gene: TRBV11-2; D gene: TRBD2; clone size: few; CDR3 length: 16; J gene: TRBJ2-1; CDR3 DNA: TGTGCCAGCAGCTCTCCGGTGGAGCGGGGGGGCTTTGAGCAGTTCTTC; CDR3 protein: CASSSPVERGGFEQFF
V gene: TRBV6-1; D gene: TRBD2; clone size: .; CDR3 length: 12; J gene: TRBJ2-1; CDR3 DNA: TGTGCCAGCAGTGAAGAGCGGGGGGCGTGGGACTTC; CDR3 protein: CASSEERGAWDF
V gene: TRBV12-5; D gene: TRBD1; clone size: many; CDR3 length: 18; J gene: TRBJ1-1; CDR3 DNA: TGTGCTAGTGGTTTGGTAGTTGGGACAGGGAGTCGAAGCACTGAAGCTTTCTTT; CDR3 protein: CASGLVVGTGSRSTEAFF
V gene: TRBV5-4; D gene: .; clone size: many; CDR3 length: 15; J gene: TRBJ2-3; CDR3 DNA: TGTGCCAGCAGCTTGGCTACTAAAGGCACAGATACGCAGTATTTT; CDR3 protein: CASSLATKGTDTQYF
V gene: TRBV12-3/TRBV12-4; D gene: TRBD2; clone size: .; CDR3 length: 13; J gene: TRBJ2-1; CDR3 DNA: TGTGCCAGCACTCTCCCGGGGGGGAAAGAGCAGTTCTTC; CDR3 protein: CASTLPGGKEQFF
V gene: TRBV7-9; D gene: .; clone size: many; CDR3 length: 14; J gene: TRBJ1-1; CDR3 DNA: TGTGCCAGCAGCTTATCAAGAGGGGAGACTATGGCTTTCTTT; CDR3 protein: CASSLSRGETMAFF
V gene: TRBV6-1; D gene: .; clone size: .; CDR3 length: 12; J gene: TRBJ1-5; CDR3 DNA: TGTGCCGCGACTGTAGGCAATCAGCCCCAGCATTTT; CDR3 protein: CAATVGNQPQHF
V gene: TRBV3-1; D gene: .; clone size: many; CDR3 length: 13; J gene: TRBJ2-3; CDR3 DNA: TGTGCCAGCAGCCCGACAACGACAGATACGCAGTATTTT; CDR3 protein: CASSPTTTDTQYF
V gene: TRBV3-1; D gene: .; clone size: many; CDR3 length: 12; J gene: TRBJ2-1; CDR3 DNA: TGTGCCAGCAGCCAATTGAGTCGTGAGCAGTTCTTC; CDR3 protein: CASSQLSREQFF
V gene: TRBV6-5; D gene: .; clone size: many; CDR3 length: 16; J gene: TRBJ1-1; CDR3 DNA: TGTGCCAGCAGACGACTACACAGGGTTATGAACACTGAAGCTTTCTTT; CDR3 protein: CASRRLHRVMNTEAFF
V gene: TRBV10-1; D gene: .; clone size: medium-sized; CDR3 length: 11; J gene: TRBJ1-1; CDR3 DNA: TGCGCCAGCAGTGTGGGGCTAGAAGCTTTCTTT; CDR3 protein: CASSVGLEAFF
V gene: TRBV10-3; D gene: TRBD2; clone size: many; CDR3 length: 15; J gene: TRBJ2-3; CDR3 DNA: TGTGCCATCAGTCCCGAGCGGGGGAGCACAGATACGCAGTATTTT; CDR3 protein: CAISPERGSTDTQYF
V gene: TRBV12-3/TRBV12-4; D gene: TRBD1; clone size: medium-sized; CDR3 length: 13; J gene: TRBJ1-5; CDR3 DNA: TGTGCCAGCACCTGGGACAGGGGTCAGCCCCAGCATTTT; CDR3 protein: CASTWDRGQPQHF
V gene: TRBV2; D gene: .; clone size: many; CDR3 length: 12; J gene: TRBJ1-4; CDR3 DNA: TGTGCCAGCGGAAGGGTAAATGAAAAACTGTTTTTT; CDR3 protein: CASGRVNEKLFF
V gene: TRBV7-9; D gene: TRBD1; clone size: few; CDR3 length: 16; J gene: TRBJ2-5; CDR3 DNA: TGTGCCAGCAGCTTCTACGGACAGGGACAACAAGAGACCCAGTACTTC; CDR3 protein: CASSFYGQGQQETQYF
V gene: TRBV29-1; D gene: TRBD2; clone size: many; CDR3 length: 15; J gene: TRBJ2-3; CDR3 DNA: TGCAGCGTTGTCGGGCGCGGGGGGCACACAGATACGCAGTATTTT; CDR3 protein: CSVVGRGGHTDTQYF
V gene: TRBV7-2; D gene: TRBD2; clone size: .; CDR3 length: 17; J gene: TRBJ2-7; CDR3 DNA: TGTGCCAGCAGCTCCGGTTCGGGGCGGGGGAGCTCCTACGAGCAGTACTTC; CDR3 protein: CASSSGSGRGSSYEQYF
V gene: TRBV6-1; D gene: TRBD2; clone size: many; CDR3 length: 15; J gene: TRBJ2-4; CDR3 DNA: TGTGCCAGCAGTGTGGGAGGGTACAGTGCAAACATTCAGTACTTC; CDR3 protein: CASSVGGYSANIQYF
V gene: TRBV5-1; D gene: .; clone size: many; CDR3 length: 13; J gene: TRBJ2-7; CDR3 DNA: TGCGCCAGCAGCACGGGGTCCTCCTACGAGCAGTACTTC; CDR3 protein: CASSTGSSYEQYF
V gene: TRBV7-6; D gene: .; clone size: many; CDR3 length: 11; J gene: TRBJ2-5; CDR3 DNA: TGTGCCAGCAGCCGGTCGGAGACCCAGTACTTC; CDR3 protein: CASSRSETQYF
V gene: TRBV11-2; D gene: .; clone size: many; CDR3 length: 12; J gene: TRBJ1-3; CDR3 DNA: TGTGCCAGCAGCTTATCAGGAAACACCATATATTTT; CDR3 protein: CASSLSGNTIYF
V gene: TRBV6-5; D gene: TRBD1; clone size: many; CDR3 length: 14; J gene: TRBJ1-2; CDR3 DNA: TGTGCCAGCAGTTACCAGGGACAGGGCTATGGCTACACCTTC; CDR3 protein: CASSYQGQGYGYTF
V gene: TRBV11-3; D gene: .; clone size: many; CDR3 length: 13; J gene: TRBJ2-2; CDR3 DNA: TGTGCCAGCAGCTTTGGTTACACCGGGGAGCTGTTTTTT; CDR3 protein: CASSFGYTGELFF
V gene: TRBV29-1; D gene: TRBD1; clone size: many; CDR3 length: 14; J gene: TRBJ2-1; CDR3 DNA: TGCAGCGTTTACCCGGGACAGGGTTACAATGAGCAGTTCTTC; CDR3 protein: CSVYPGQGYNEQFF
V gene: TRBV12-3/TRBV12-4; D gene: TRBD1; clone size: many; CDR3 length: 15; J gene: TRBJ1-6; CDR3 DNA: TGTGCCAGCAGGACCGGGACAGGGGTTAGTTCACCCCTCCACTTT; CDR3 protein: CASRTGTGVSSPLHF
V gene: TRBV5-3; D gene: .; clone size: many; CDR3 length: 16; J gene: TRBJ1-1; CDR3 DNA: TGTGCCAGAAGCTTTTTTCAATATACAGGAGGTACTGAAGCTTTCTTT; CDR3 protein: CARSFFQYTGGTEAFF
V gene: TRBV6-1; D gene: TRBD1; clone size: many; CDR3 length: 14; J gene: TRBJ1-4; CDR3 DNA: TGTGCCAGCGCGGACAGGCTTCCTAATGAAAAACTGTTTTTT; CDR3 protein: CASADRLPNEKLFF
V gene: TRBV7-3; D gene: .; clone size: many; CDR3 length: 15; J gene: TRBJ1-2; CDR3 DNA: TGTGCCAGCAGCTTATTTGTCGGGACGGACTATGGCTACACCTTC; CDR3 protein: CASSLFVGTDYGYTF
V gene: TRBV20-1; D gene: .; clone size: many; CDR3 length: 12; J gene: TRBJ1-2; CDR3 DNA: TGCAGTGCTTCGCCGGGCCAATATGGCTACACCTTC; CDR3 protein: CSASPGQYGYTF
V gene: TRBV9; D gene: .; clone size: .; CDR3 length: 16; J gene: TRBJ2-7; CDR3 DNA: TGTGCCAGCAGCGTAGCTAAGGACCGACCCTCCTACGAGCAGTACTTC; CDR3 protein: CASSVAKDRPSYEQYF
V gene: TRBV9; D gene: TRBD2; clone size: many; CDR3 length: 15; J gene: TRBJ2-7; CDR3 DNA: TGTGCCAGCAGCGTAGGAGCGGGAAGCTCCTACGAGCAGTACTTC; CDR3 protein: CASSVGAGSSYEQYF
V gene: TRBV6-6; D gene: .; clone size: many; CDR3 length: 15; J gene: TRBJ2-7; CDR3 DNA: TGTGCCAGCAGTTCTCGGGGGGCCTCCTCCTACGAGCAGTACTTC; CDR3 protein: CASSSRGASSYEQYF
V gene: TRBV6-1; D gene: .; clone size: medium-sized; CDR3 length: 13; J gene: TRBJ2-1; CDR3 DNA: TGTGCCCTCGTCTCCAATCTCTACAATGAGCAGTTCTTC; CDR3 protein: CALVSNLYNEQFF
V gene: TRBV10-3; D gene: TRBD1; clone size: many; CDR3 length: 13; J gene: TRBJ2-2; CDR3 DNA: TGTGCCAGCCGACAGGGGTTAACCGGGGAGCTGTTTTTT; CDR3 protein: CASRQGLTGELFF
V gene: TRBV2; D gene: .; clone size: many; CDR3 length: 14; J gene: TRBJ2-7; CDR3 DNA: TGTGCCAGCAGTGATGAAACTAACTCCTACGAGCAGTACTTC; CDR3 protein: CASSDETNSYEQYF
V gene: TRBV20-1; D gene: .; clone size: many; CDR3 length: 12; J gene: TRBJ1-6; CDR3 DNA: TGCAGTGTTGGGGGTGGTAATTCACCCCTCCACTTT; CDR3 protein: CSVGGGNSPLHF
V gene: TRBV10-1; D gene: .; clone size: many; CDR3 length: 16; J gene: TRBJ1-5; CDR3 DNA: TGCGCCAGCAGGGGAGCGAGAGTCGCGGGCAATCAGCCCCAGCATTTT; CDR3 protein: CASRGARVAGNQPQHF
V gene: TRBV6-5; D gene: .; clone size: many; CDR3 length: 14; J gene: TRBJ1-5; CDR3 DNA: TGTGCCACCGGCCGAGGACAGAGCAATCAGCCCCAGCATTTT; CDR3 protein: CATGRGQSNQPQHF
V gene: TRBV6-5; D gene: TRBD1; clone size: large; CDR3 length: 20; J gene: TRBJ1-2; CDR3 DNA: TGTGCCAGCAGTTACTGGTTTTCTTCGACAGGGAAGTATCCTAACTATGGCTACACCTTC; CDR3 protein: CASSYWFSSTGKYPNYGYTF
V gene: TRBV11-2; D gene: .; clone size: .; CDR3 length: 17; J gene: TRBJ2-7; CDR3 DNA: TGTGCCAGCAGCCCCGCGCGGGTGAGGGCGAGCTCCTACGAGCAGTACTTC; CDR3 protein: CASSPARVRASSYEQYF
V gene: TRBV11-2; D gene: TRBD1; clone size: many; CDR3 length: 12; J gene: TRBJ1-2; CDR3 DNA: TGTGCCAGCAGCCGTACAGGGGATGGCTACACCTTC; CDR3 protein: CASSRTGDGYTF
V gene: TRBV12-3/TRBV12-4; D gene: .; clone size: many; CDR3 length: 13; J gene: TRBJ2-7; CDR3 DNA: TGTGCCAGCAGTTTAGTTCGGGCCTACGAGCAGTACTTC; CDR3 protein: CASSLVRAYEQYF
V gene: TRBV6-4; D gene: .; clone size: many; CDR3 length: 15; J gene: TRBJ2-1; CDR3 DNA: TGTGCCAGCAGTGACTCTTGGAGCTCCTACAATGAGCAGTTCTTC; CDR3 protein: CASSDSWSSYNEQFF
V gene: TRBV25-1; D gene: .; clone size: many; CDR3 length: 13; J gene: TRBJ1-2; CDR3 DNA: TGTGCCAGCAGTGACCATGGTAGCTATGGCTACACCTTC; CDR3 protein: CASSDHGSYGYTF
V gene: TRBV14; D gene: .; clone size: many; CDR3 length: 15; J gene: TRBJ2-5; CDR3 DNA: TGTGCCAGCAGCCAAGACGATAGACAGCAAGAGACCCAGTACTTC; CDR3 protein: CASSQDDRQQETQYF
V gene: TRBV6-1; D gene: TRBD2; clone size: many; CDR3 length: 16; J gene: TRBJ2-6; CDR3 DNA: TGTGCCAGCAGCGATACTAGCGGTGTCGGGGCCAACGTCCTGACTTTC; CDR3 protein: CASSDTSGVGANVLTF
V gene: TRBV29-1; D gene: .; clone size: many; CDR3 length: 11; J gene: TRBJ2-7; CDR3 DNA: TGCAGCGTTAGTAATACTTACGAGCAGTACTTC; CDR3 protein: CSVSNTYEQYF
V gene: TRBV11-2; D gene: .; clone size: many; CDR3 length: 14; J gene: TRBJ1-2; CDR3 DNA: TGTGCCAGCAGCTTAAATTCTTACGGGGGTGGCTACACCTTC; CDR3 protein: CASSLNSYGGGYTF
V gene: TRBV7-9; D gene: .; clone size: many; CDR3 length: 13; J gene: TRBJ2-1; CDR3 DNA: TGTGCCAGCAGCGCAAGGTCCTACAATGAGCAGTTCTTC; CDR3 protein: CASSARSYNEQFF
V gene: TRBV23-1; D gene: .; clone size: few; CDR3 length: 17; J gene: TRBJ2-7; CDR3 DNA: TGCGCCAGCAGTCAAAAATTCAGGACAGAGCTCTCCTACGAGCAGTACTTC; CDR3 protein: CASSQKFRTELSYEQYF
V gene: TRBV20-1; D gene: .; clone size: many; CDR3 length: 12; J gene: TRBJ2-1; CDR3 DNA: TGCAGTGCGCCAGAAGGGGCGAATGAGCAGTTCTTC; CDR3 protein: CSAPEGANEQFF
V gene: TRBV7-9; D gene: .; clone size: .; CDR3 length: 17; J gene: TRBJ2-2; CDR3 DNA: TGTGCCAGCAGCCCGCGAAGAATAGCGACTAACACCGGGGAGCTGTTTTTT; CDR3 protein: CASSPRRIATNTGELFF
V gene: TRBV29-1; D gene: .; clone size: many; CDR3 length: 12; J gene: TRBJ2-5; CDR3 DNA: TGCAGCGTTGTTGCAGGGCAAGAGACCCAGTACTTC; CDR3 protein: CSVVAGQETQYF
V gene: TRBV29-1; D gene: .; clone size: many; CDR3 length: 13; J gene: TRBJ1-4; CDR3 DNA: TGCAGCGTTGAACCCCTGGGCGGCGAAAAACTGTTTTTT; CDR3 protein: CSVEPLGGEKLFF
V gene: TRBV3-1; D gene: .; clone size: medium-sized; CDR3 length: 15; J gene: TRBJ1-1; CDR3 DNA: TGTGCCAGCAGCCCCCCCGCGACGGCTAACACTGAAGCTTTCTTT; CDR3 protein: CASSPPATANTEAFF